These 18 T cell receptor beta chains were all obtained from the same sample, sequenced in a study of cytomegalovirus exposure and HLA in healthy donors. Measured with immunoSEQ multiplex PCR; TCRdb has only the in-frame clones, and not every one. The sample includes hundreds of thousands of clones, more than 85% seen only once; the top ten take 12%. The sample comprised PBMCs. The receptors were gathered from a man in his late teens or twenties in good health and CMV-seropositive.

The CDR3 coding sequence is TGTGCCAGCAGAAAACAGGGCTCCTACGAGCAGTACTTC. Amino acids: CASRKQGSYEQYF. This chain connects TRBV6-1 to TRBJ2-7; D possibly corresponds to TRBD1 (6 bases). The germline CDR1 and CDR2 sequences are MNHNS and SASEGT. The CDR3 runs to 13 residues. V shed 6 bases and J shed 0 bases, with 9 bases lying between them.

J is TRBJ1-5 and V is TRBV6-1, with D perhaps matching TRBD1 (6 bases). Trimming removed 3 bases at V and 0 bases at J, with 9 bases between. The CDR3 sequence is 15 residues long. Looked up from germline, CDR1 is MNHNS and CDR2 is SASEGT. The CDR3 here is CASSDGDTSNQPQHF. Here the CDR3 DNA reads TGTGCCAGCAGTGATGGGGACACTAGCAATCAGCCCCAGCATTTT.

V gene TRBV29-1 combines with J gene TRBJ2-5; 8 bases map to TRBD2. This CDR3 has 14 residues. Trimming at V came to 3 bases and at J to 5 bases, leaving 8 bases not matched to a gene. Germline V CDR1 and CDR2: SQVTM, ANQGSEA. As DNA, the CDR3 is TGCAGCGTTGAGGAGCGGGAGCGGAGGGAGACCCAGTACTTC. Protein product: CSVEERERRETQYF. The full variable domain, completed using reference TRBV29-1 and TRBJ2-5, is SAVISQKPSRDICQRGTSLTIQCQVDSQVTMMFWYRQQPGQSLTLIATANQGSEATYESGFVIDKFPISRPNLTFSTLTVSNMSPEDSSIYLCSVEERERRETQYFGPGTRLLVL.

This clone appeared once. This chain connects TRBV28 to TRBJ2-7, with 9 positions matching TRBD1. Germline V lookup: CDR1 MDHEN, CDR2 SYDVKM. This CDR3 region has 15 residues. V dropped 7 bases and J dropped 3; count of bases not matched to a gene: 10. Here the CDR3 DNA reads TGTGCCAGCACGTTAACAGGGGGCGCAGGCTACGAGCAGTACTTC. It yields the protein CASTLTGGAGYEQYF. The full variable domain, rest sourced from reference TRBV28 and TRBJ2-7, is DVKVTQSSRYLVKRTGEKVFLECVQDMDHENMFWYRQDPGLGLRLIYFSYDVKMKEKGDIPEGYSVSREKKERFSLILESASTNQTSMYLCASTLTGGAGYEQYFGPGTRLTVT.

This clone was counted once. The chain has TRBV29-1 and TRBJ2-5; tentatively, D is TRBD1 or TRBD2 (5 bases each). The V gene's germline CDR1 is SQVTM and CDR2 ANQGSEA. The CDR3 sequence is 15 residues long. V was cut by 5 bases and J by 7 bases, with 23 bases left in between. This chain's CDR3 is CSVRLDWDAAGTQYF. In nucleotides, the CDR3 is TGCAGCGTTAGGCTGGACTGGGACGCCGCAGGGACCCAGTACTTC. The whole variable domain, remainder taken from reference TRBV29-1 and TRBJ2-5, is SAVISQKPSRDICQRGTSLTIQCQVDSQVTMMFWYRQQPGQSLTLIATANQGSEATYESGFVIDKFPISRPNLTFSTLTVSNMSPEDSSIYLCSVRLDWDAAGTQYFGPGTRLLVL.

On this clone: Other nucleotide sequences from this sample produce the same CDR3. The chain is built from TRBV4-1 and TRBJ2-2; the D is unclear. This CDR3 region has 12 residues. The V end lost 3 bases, the J end lost 1 base, and 0 bases lay between the germline ends. Germline V gene lookup returns CDR1 MGHRA and CDR2 YSYEKL. CDR3 protein: CASSQNTGELFF. DNA for the CDR3: TGCGCCAGCAGCCAGAACACCGGGGAGCTGTTTTTT.

The J gene is TRBJ2-1, the V gene TRBV7-8; 11 positions match TRBD2. J lost 5 bases, V lost 6 bases, and 9 bases had no gene match. The CDR3 sequence is 16 residues long. The V gene's germline CDR1 is SGHVS and CDR2 FQNEAQ. The CDR3 loop is CASSHPGLAANNEQFF. In nucleotides, the CDR3 is TGTGCCAGCAGTCATCCGGGACTAGCGGCAAACAATGAGCAGTTCTTC.

The rearrangement joins TRBV19 to TRBJ1-5, with D possibly matching TRBD1 (6 bases). The CDR3 covers 14 residues. Germline loops: CDR1 LNHDA, CDR2 SQIVND (reference sequence). V was trimmed by 3 bases and J by 7 bases, leaving 13 bases between them. CDR3 region: CASSISGGDQPQHF. The CDR3 DNA reads as TGTGCCAGTAGTATTTCCGGGGGCGACCAGCCCCAGCATTTT.

This chain connects TRBV12-5 to TRBJ2-1, with D perhaps matching TRBD1 or TRBD2 (5 bases each). Trimming took 5 bases from V and 7 from J, leaving 12 bases between them. From germline, CDR1 is LGHNT and CDR2 FRNRAP. The length of the CDR3 is 13 residues. The chain's CDR3 is CASGNFRENEQFF. CDR3 DNA: TGTGCTAGTGGTAATTTCAGGGAGAATGAGCAGTTCTTC.

CDR3 protein: CASSSRGTGHTEAFF. CDR3 coding DNA: TGTGCCAGCAGTTCCCGGGGGACAGGTCACACTGAAGCTTTCTTT. The chain has TRBV27 and TRBJ1-1; 8 positions agree with TRBD1. Germline assignment: CDR1 MNHEY and CDR2 SMNVEV (reference sequence). Unmatched junction bases numbered 7, after V lost 4 bases and J lost 3 bases. This CDR3 region has 15 residues.

J is TRBJ2-3 and V is TRBV10-3, with a weak D call TRBD1 (6 bases). The CDR3 loop spans 15 amino acids. V was shortened by 4 bases and J by 5 bases, with 16 bases between the two germline ends. Germline V gene sequence: CDR1 ENHRY, CDR2 SYGVKD. The CDR3: CAISVRLGAGDTQYF. The CDR3 DNA follows: TGTGCCATCAGTGTGCGATTGGGGGCAGGAGATACGCAGTATTTT.

The gene calls are TRBV5-1 and TRBJ2-3; no definite D call. This CDR3 spans 17 amino acids. Germline CDR1 reads SGHRS; CDR2 reads YFSETQ. V dropped 3 bases and J dropped 0 bases, with 17 bases sitting between them. The CDR3 sequence is CASSSFDRLTSTDTQYF. CDR3 in DNA: TGCGCCAGCAGCTCTTTCGACCGTTTGACTAGCACAGATACGCAGTATTTT.

V is TRBV28 and J is TRBJ1-2, with a weak D call TRBD1 (5 bases). Between the trimmed V and J ends, which lost 6 bases and 8 bases, there was a span of 22 bases. The CDR3 length is 15 residues. The germline V gene has CDR1 MDHEN and CDR2 SYDVKM. As DNA, the CDR3 is TGTGCCAGCAGCCCGTTTGAGAGGGGCCCTTGGGGCTACACCTTC. Translating it yields CASSPFERGPWGYTF.

This clone occurred a few times. This chain uses TRBV19 with TRBJ2-1; TRBD2 aligns across 8 bases. CDR3 length equals 15 residues. J lost 7 bases, V lost 6 bases, and 11 bases had no gene match. From germline, CDR1 is LNHDA and CDR2 SQIVND (reference sequence). In nucleotides, the CDR3 is TGTGCCAGTAGCCCCGGGACTAGGGCCGGGAATGAGCAGTTCTTC. Its protein product is CASSPGTRAGNEQFF.

Points on this clone: The sample carries other DNA sequences with the same CDR3. The chain links TRBV20-1 to TRBJ2-1, with D hard to call. V lost 3 bases, J lost 7 bases, and 4 bases lay in between. This CDR3 has 10 amino acids. Germline V gene lookup returns CDR1 DFQATT and CDR2 SNEGSKA (reference sequence). In DNA form, the CDR3 reads TGCAGTGCTAGGTGGAATGAGCAGTTCTTC. It encodes CSARWNEQFF.

The V call is TRBV7-8, the J call TRBJ1-2; 7 bases are a match to TRBD1. V shed 5 bases and J 6 bases; nucleotides not matched to a gene: 6. Germline values: CDR1 SGHVS, CDR2 FQNEAQ. The CDR3 is 13 residues long. The CDR3 reads CASSADRVDGYTF. For the CDR3, the DNA is TGTGCCAGCAGCGCCGACAGGGTGGATGGCTACACCTTC.

The rearrangement uses TRBV6-4 and TRBJ2-1; TRBD2 matches at 10 bases. The V segment lost 7 bases and the J segment 4 bases; nucleotides outside the gene matches: 10. This CDR3 has 16 residues. Germline V gene data show CDR1 as MRHNA and CDR2 as SNTAGT. The CDR3 sequence: CASKHEAGGIYNEQFF. The CDR3 coding sequence is TGTGCCAGCAAACACGAAGCGGGAGGGATATACAATGAGCAGTTCTTC.

The V gene is TRBV27, the J gene TRBJ2-3; D is possibly TRBD1 (6 bases). Trimming removed 6 bases from V and 4 bases from J, with 8 bases in between. In germline, CDR1 is MNHEY, CDR2 SMNVEV (reference sequence). The CDR3 spans 12 residues. The DNA for the CDR3 is TGTGCCAGCAGGTCAGGGGCAGATACGCAGTATTTT. Amino acids: CASRSGADTQYF.